Listed below are T cell receptor beta chains from one sample, sequenced in a study of OX40 agonist ivuxolimab in advanced cancers. Profiled with immunoSEQ multiplex PCR; TCRdb holds only in-frame clones, not every one. The sample has roughly 63,000 clones; 80% to 90% are singletons. The sequenced sample was CD4+ or CD8+ T cells sorted from blood, obtained in a trial of the OX40 agonist ivuxolimab. These receptors all come from an adult with an advanced solid tumor such as melanoma, head and neck, liver or kidney cancer. Each CDR3 is given without its conserved first and last residue. The order of the fields is V gene, J gene, CDR3 protein.

v_call: TRBV5-1; j_call: TRBJ1-1; cdr3_aa: ASSLAGENTEAF
v_call: TRBV10-3; j_call: TRBJ2-1; cdr3_aa: ATQVGGGFSYNEQF
v_call: TRBV13; j_call: TRBJ2-7; cdr3_aa: ASSPGPAAYEQY
v_call: TRBV6-6; j_call: TRBJ2-1; cdr3_aa: ASSQTGGEQF
v_call: TRBV18; j_call: TRBJ2-1; cdr3_aa: ASSLPWGGPRGGRDFNEQF
v_call: TRBV9; j_call: TRBJ1-1; cdr3_aa: ASSVAGGGEAF
v_call: TRBV13; j_call: TRBJ1-5; cdr3_aa: ASSLGNRNQPQH
v_call: TRBV15; j_call: TRBJ2-3; cdr3_aa: ATSRGTSGLSTDTQY
v_call: TRBV9; j_call: TRBJ1-5; cdr3_aa: ASSVGHKDQPQH
v_call: TRBV11-2; j_call: TRBJ2-1; cdr3_aa: ASIRPVRTSGRLLNEQF
v_call: TRBV11-1; j_call: TRBJ1-1; cdr3_aa: ASSLAPNTEAF
v_call: TRBV27; j_call: TRBJ1-1; cdr3_aa: ASSSLSGSTEAF
v_call: TRBV29-1; j_call: TRBJ1-4; cdr3_aa: SVGEQSANEKLF
v_call: TRBV30; j_call: TRBJ1-1; cdr3_aa: AWSVTAGAEAF
v_call: TRBV4-1; j_call: TRBJ1-5; cdr3_aa: ASSQEDRRNQPQH
v_call: TRBV6-1; j_call: TRBJ1-4; cdr3_aa: ASRLDRGANEKLF
v_call: TRBV27; j_call: TRBJ1-2; cdr3_aa: ASSSKGQGHRNYGYT
v_call: TRBV29-1; j_call: TRBJ1-5; cdr3_aa: SALLEGTQPQH
v_call: TRBV9; j_call: TRBJ1-1; cdr3_aa: ASSHGTGNTEAF
v_call: TRBV28; j_call: TRBJ2-3; cdr3_aa: ASSSFRKDTQY
v_call: TRBV9; j_call: TRBJ2-3; cdr3_aa: ASSVGSSTDTQY
v_call: TRBV28; j_call: TRBJ1-2; cdr3_aa: ASSLGAQGGGYT
v_call: TRBV14; j_call: TRBJ2-1; cdr3_aa: ASAIDRGVNNEQF
v_call: TRBV7-2; j_call: TRBJ2-3; cdr3_aa: ASSSRGTSPSTDTQY
v_call: TRBV2; j_call: TRBJ2-7; cdr3_aa: ASSLDRVHEQH
v_call: TRBV7-9; j_call: TRBJ2-2; cdr3_aa: ASSYSITLAATGELF
v_call: TRBV5-6; j_call: TRBJ1-1; cdr3_aa: ASSLPGGPEAF
v_call: TRBV7-8; j_call: TRBJ2-7; cdr3_aa: ASSLAGTPYEQY
v_call: TRBV19; j_call: TRBJ2-1; cdr3_aa: ASAEVTYNEQF
v_call: TRBV9; j_call: TRBJ2-3; cdr3_aa: ASSVGGGRDADTQY
v_call: TRBV29-1; j_call: TRBJ2-1; cdr3_aa: SVGASGTYNEQF
v_call: TRBV19; j_call: TRBJ1-5; cdr3_aa: ASTQTNQPQH
v_call: TRBV5-4; j_call: TRBJ2-1; cdr3_aa: ASSSLGNEQF
v_call: TRBV2; j_call: TRBJ2-1; cdr3_aa: ASSEVRDSSPPYNEQF
v_call: TRBV28; j_call: TRBJ2-5; cdr3_aa: ASSPGLAGGPYQETQY
v_call: TRBV6-5; j_call: TRBJ2-1; cdr3_aa: ASSYTRQGYEQF
v_call: TRBV6-1; j_call: TRBJ1-5; cdr3_aa: ASRVAGDSNQPQH
v_call: TRBV5-1; j_call: TRBJ2-1; cdr3_aa: ASSLNWGFVDEQF
v_call: TRBV7-9; j_call: TRBJ2-7; cdr3_aa: ASSPGLAGVHEQY
v_call: TRBV5-4; j_call: TRBJ2-1; cdr3_aa: ASSLALADNEQF
v_call: TRBV5-1; j_call: TRBJ2-1; cdr3_aa: ASSLVPLGESEQF
v_call: TRBV7-2; j_call: TRBJ2-1; cdr3_aa: ASRRVSYNEQF
v_call: TRBV28; j_call: TRBJ2-1; cdr3_aa: ASSLSTGYGVNEQF
v_call: TRBV5-6; j_call: TRBJ1-1; cdr3_aa: ASSFGTGWNTEAF
v_call: TRBV6-5; j_call: TRBJ1-2; cdr3_aa: ASSSRTGVRGYT
v_call: TRBV9; j_call: TRBJ2-1; cdr3_aa: ASSPEGGNSYNEQF
v_call: TRBV4-3; j_call: TRBJ2-2; cdr3_aa: ASSQDQGVVNTGELF
v_call: TRBV6-1; j_call: TRBJ2-7; cdr3_aa: ASSEAYLPYEQY
v_call: TRBV5-4; j_call: TRBJ2-4; cdr3_aa: ASSWTSAREAKNIQY
v_call: TRBV28; j_call: TRBJ2-5; cdr3_aa: ASSLELTAQETQY
v_call: TRBV28; j_call: TRBJ2-7; cdr3_aa: ASSLGSEQY
v_call: TRBV12-5; j_call: TRBJ1-1; cdr3_aa: ASGLGGQPMNTEAF
v_call: TRBV5-6; j_call: TRBJ2-7; cdr3_aa: ASTAAGGDEQY
v_call: TRBV29-1; j_call: TRBJ2-1; cdr3_aa: SADATYNEQF